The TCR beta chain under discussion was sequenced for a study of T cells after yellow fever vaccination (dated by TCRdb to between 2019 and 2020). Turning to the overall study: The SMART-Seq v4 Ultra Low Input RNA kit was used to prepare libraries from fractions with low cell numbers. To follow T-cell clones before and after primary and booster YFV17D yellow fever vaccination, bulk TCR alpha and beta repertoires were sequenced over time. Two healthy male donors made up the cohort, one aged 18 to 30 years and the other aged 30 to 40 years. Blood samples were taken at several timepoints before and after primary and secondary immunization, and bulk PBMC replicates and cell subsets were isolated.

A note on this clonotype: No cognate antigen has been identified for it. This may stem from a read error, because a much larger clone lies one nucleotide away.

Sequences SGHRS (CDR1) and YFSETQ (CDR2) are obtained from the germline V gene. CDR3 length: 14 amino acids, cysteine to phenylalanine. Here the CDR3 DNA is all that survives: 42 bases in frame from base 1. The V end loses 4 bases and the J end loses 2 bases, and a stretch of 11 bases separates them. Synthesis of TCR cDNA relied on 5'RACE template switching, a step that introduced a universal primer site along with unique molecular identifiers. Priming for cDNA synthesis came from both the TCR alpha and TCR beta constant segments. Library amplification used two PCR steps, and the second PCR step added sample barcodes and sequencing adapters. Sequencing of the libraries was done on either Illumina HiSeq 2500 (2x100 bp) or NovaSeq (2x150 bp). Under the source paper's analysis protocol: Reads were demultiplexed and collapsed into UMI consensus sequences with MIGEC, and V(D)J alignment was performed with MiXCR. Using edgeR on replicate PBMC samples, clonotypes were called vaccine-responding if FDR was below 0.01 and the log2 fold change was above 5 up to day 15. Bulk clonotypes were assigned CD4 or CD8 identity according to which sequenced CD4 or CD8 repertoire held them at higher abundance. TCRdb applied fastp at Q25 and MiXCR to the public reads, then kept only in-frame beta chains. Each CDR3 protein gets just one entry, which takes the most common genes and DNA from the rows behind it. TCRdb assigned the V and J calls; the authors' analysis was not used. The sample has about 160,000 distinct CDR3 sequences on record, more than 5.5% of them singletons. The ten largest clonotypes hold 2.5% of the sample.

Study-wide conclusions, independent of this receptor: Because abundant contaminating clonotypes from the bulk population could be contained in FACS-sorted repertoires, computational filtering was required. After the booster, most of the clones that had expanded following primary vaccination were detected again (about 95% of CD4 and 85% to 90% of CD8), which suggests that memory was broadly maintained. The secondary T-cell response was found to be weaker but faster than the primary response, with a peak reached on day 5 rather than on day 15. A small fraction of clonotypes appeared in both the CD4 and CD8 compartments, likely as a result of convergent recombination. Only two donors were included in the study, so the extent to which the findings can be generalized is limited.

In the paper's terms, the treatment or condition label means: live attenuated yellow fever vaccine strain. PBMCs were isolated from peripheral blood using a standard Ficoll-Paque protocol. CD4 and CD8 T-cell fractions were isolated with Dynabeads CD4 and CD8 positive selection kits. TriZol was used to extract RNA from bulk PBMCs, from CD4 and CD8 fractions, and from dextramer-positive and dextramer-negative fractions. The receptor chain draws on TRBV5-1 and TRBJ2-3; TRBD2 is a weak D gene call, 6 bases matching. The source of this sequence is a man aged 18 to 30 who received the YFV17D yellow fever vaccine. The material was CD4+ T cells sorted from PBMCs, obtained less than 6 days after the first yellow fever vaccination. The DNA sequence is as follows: TGCGCCAGCAGCGTTCGGGGGACCACAGATACGCAGTATTTT. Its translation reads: CASSVRGTTDTQYF.